This T cell receptor (beta chain) was sequenced for a study of shared clonotypes between healthy human individuals. The donors, healthy adults who were HIV-negative, had experienced no recent acute infections or vaccinations. Researchers drew on some 97 million PBMCs for genomic DNA from unsorted samples. Only a few counts were recorded for this clone. Germline CDR1 SGHAT, CDR2 FQNNGV. The CDR3 extends over 16 amino acids. Trimming took 2 bases from V and 5 from J, leaving 18 bases between them. This was a deep-level run. This table comes from immunoSEQ multiplex PCR, and its TCRdb copy is limited to in-frame clones, with some not included. Of fewer than 600,000 clones in the sample, about four fifths were seen once.

The sequence was collected from a woman in her thirties or forties in good health. Some clones in this sample may be carry-over from other donors' samples. J is TRBJ2-5 and V is TRBV11-2; D is possibly TRBD1 (6 bases). Sequences were obtained from PBMCs. DNA of the CDR3: TGTGCCAGCAGCTTACAGGGGATCCCTTTGACGGAGACCCAGTACTTC. This encodes CASSLQGIPLTETQYF.